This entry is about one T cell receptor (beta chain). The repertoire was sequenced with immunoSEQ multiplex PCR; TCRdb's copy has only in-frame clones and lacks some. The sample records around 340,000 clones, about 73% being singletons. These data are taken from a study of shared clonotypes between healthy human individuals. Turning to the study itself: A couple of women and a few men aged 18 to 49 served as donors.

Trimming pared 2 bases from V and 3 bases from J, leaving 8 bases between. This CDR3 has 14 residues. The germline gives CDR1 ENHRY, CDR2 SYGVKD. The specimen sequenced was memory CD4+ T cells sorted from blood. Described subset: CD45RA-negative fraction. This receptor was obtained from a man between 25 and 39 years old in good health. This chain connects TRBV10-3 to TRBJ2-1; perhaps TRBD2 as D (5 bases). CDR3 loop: CAISEEGFYNEQFF. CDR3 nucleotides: TGTGCCATCAGTGAGGAGGGATTCTACAATGAGCAGTTCTTC.